This T cell receptor (beta chain) was identified in a study of blood T cell repertoires in COVID-19. Background on the study: T cells, B-cell-depleted T cells, or PBMCs supplied cDNA or gDNA.

Trimming pared 0 bases from V and 1 base from J, leaving 7 bases between. Germline V CDR1 and CDR2: SGDLS, YYNGEE. The CDR3 sequence is 14 residues long. In the authors' methods: Scientists estimated how many nucleated cells there were by amplifying reference gene primers. Sequencing used immunoSEQ multiplex PCR; TCRdb keeps in-frame clones, though not all of them. The V and J calls and clone size are taken from that table; D and trimming were inferred from the DNA. This sample has more than 150,000 clones, with approximately 78% found just once. J is TRBJ2-5 and V is TRBV9, with a weak D call TRBD1 (6 bases). The clonotype originates from a woman of 80 years or more with active or convalescent COVID-19. The sequencing input was peripheral blood. The chain's CDR3 is CASSVGTAQETQYF. The CDR3 DNA reads TGTGCCAGCAGCGTAGGGACAGCCCAAGAGACCCAGTACTTC.